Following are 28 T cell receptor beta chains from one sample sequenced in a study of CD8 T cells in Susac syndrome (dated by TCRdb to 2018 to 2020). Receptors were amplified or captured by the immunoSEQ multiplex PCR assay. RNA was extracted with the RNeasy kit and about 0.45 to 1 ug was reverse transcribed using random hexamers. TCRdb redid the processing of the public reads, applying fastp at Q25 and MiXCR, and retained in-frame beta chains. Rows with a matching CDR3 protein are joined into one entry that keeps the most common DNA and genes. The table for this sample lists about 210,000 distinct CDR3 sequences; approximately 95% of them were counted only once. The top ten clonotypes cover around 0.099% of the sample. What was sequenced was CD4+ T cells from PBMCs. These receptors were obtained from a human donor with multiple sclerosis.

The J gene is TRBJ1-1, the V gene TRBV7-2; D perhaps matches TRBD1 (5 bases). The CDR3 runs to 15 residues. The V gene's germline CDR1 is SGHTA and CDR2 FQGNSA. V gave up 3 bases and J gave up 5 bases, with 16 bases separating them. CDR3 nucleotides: TGTGCCAGCAGCTTCCCCGGGACTCGGGGAACTGAAGCTTTCTTT. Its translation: CASSFPGTRGTEAFF.

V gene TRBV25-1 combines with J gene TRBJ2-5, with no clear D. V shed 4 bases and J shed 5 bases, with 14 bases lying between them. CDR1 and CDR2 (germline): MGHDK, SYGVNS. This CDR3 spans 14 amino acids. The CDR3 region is CASSGGALGETQYF. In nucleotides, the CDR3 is TGTGCCAGCAGTGGCGGCGCCCTGGGGGAGACCCAGTACTTC.

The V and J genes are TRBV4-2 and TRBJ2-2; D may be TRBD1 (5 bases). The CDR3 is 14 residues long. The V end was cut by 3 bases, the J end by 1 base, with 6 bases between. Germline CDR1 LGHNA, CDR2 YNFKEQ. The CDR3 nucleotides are TGTGCCAGCAGCCACGGACAGAACACCGGGGAGCTGTTTTTT. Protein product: CASSHGQNTGELFF.

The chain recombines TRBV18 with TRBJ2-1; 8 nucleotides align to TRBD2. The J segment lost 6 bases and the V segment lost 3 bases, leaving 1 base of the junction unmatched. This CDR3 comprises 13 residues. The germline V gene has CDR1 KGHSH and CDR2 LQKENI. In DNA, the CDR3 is TGTGCCAGCTCACCCGGACTAGCCAATGAGCAGTTCTTC. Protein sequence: CASSPGLANEQFF.

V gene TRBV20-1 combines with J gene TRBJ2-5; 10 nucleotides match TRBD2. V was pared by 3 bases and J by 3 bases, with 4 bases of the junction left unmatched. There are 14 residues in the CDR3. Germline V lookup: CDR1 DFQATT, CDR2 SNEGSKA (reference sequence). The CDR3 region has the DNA TGCAGTGCTAGCCTAGCGGGAGTGGAAGAGACCCAGTACTTC. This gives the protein CSASLAGVEETQYF.

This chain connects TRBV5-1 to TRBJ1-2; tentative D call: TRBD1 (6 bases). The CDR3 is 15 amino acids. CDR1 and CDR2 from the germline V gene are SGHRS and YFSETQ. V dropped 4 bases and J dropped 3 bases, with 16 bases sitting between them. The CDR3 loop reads CASSPGGGADYGYTF. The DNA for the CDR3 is TGCGCCAGCAGCCCAGGCGGGGGCGCGGACTATGGCTACACCTTC. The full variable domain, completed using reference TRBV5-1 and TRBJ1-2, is KAGVTQTPRYLIKTRGQQVTLSCSPISGHRSVSWYQQTPGQGLQFLFEYFSETQRNKGNFPGRFSGRQFSNSRSEMNVSTLELGDSALYLCASSPGGGADYGYTFGSGTRLTVV.

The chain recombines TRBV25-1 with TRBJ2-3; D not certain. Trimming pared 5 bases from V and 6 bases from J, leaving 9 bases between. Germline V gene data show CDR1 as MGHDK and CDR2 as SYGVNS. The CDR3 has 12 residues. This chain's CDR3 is CASSTASDTQYF. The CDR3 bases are TGTGCCAGCAGTACAGCGTCGGATACGCAGTATTTT.

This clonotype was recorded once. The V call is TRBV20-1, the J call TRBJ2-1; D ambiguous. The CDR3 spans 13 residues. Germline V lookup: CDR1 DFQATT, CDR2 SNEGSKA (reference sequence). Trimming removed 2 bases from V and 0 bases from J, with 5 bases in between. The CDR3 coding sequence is TGCAGTGCTAGATTAAGCTCCTACAATGAGCAGTTCTTC. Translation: CSARLSSYNEQFF.

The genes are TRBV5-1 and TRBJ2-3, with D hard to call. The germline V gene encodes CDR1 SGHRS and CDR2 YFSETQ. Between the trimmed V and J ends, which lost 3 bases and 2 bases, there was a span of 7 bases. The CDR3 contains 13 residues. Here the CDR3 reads CASSSLPTDTQYF. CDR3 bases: TGCGCCAGCAGCTCCCTCCCCACAGATACGCAGTATTTT. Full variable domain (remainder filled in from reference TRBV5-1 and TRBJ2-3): KAGVTQTPRYLIKTRGQQVTLSCSPISGHRSVSWYQQTPGQGLQFLFEYFSETQRNKGNFPGRFSGRQFSNSRSEMNVSTLELGDSALYLCASSSLPTDTQYFGPGTRLTVL.

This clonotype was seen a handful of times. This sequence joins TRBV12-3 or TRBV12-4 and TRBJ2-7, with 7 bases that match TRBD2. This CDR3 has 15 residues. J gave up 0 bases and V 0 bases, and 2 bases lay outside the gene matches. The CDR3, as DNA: TGTGCCAGCAGTTTAGCGGGAGGGCGCTCCTACGAGCAGTACTTC. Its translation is CASSLAGGRSYEQYF.

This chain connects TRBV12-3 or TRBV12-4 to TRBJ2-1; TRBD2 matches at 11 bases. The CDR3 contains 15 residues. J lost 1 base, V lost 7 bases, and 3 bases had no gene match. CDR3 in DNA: TGTGCCAGCATACTAGCGGGGGCTTCCTACAATGAGCAGTTCTTC. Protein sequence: CASILAGASYNEQFF.

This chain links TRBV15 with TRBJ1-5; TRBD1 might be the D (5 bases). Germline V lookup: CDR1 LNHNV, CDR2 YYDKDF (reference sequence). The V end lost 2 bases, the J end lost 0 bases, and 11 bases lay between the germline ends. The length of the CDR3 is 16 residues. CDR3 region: CATSRRPGPSNQPQHF. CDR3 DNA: TGTGCCACCAGCAGAAGACCGGGACCTAGCAATCAGCCCCAGCATTTT.

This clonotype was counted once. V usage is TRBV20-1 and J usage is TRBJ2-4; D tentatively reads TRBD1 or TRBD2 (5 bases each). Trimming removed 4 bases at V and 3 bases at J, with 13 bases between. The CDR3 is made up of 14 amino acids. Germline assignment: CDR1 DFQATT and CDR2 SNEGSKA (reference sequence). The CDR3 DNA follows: TGCAGTGCTACCCCCGGGACCGGCAAAAACATTCAGTACTTC. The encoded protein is CSATPGTGKNIQYF.

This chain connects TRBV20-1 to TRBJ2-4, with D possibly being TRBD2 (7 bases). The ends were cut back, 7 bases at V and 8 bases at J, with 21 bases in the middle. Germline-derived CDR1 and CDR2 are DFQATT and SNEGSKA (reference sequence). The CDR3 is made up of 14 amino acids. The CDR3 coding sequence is TGCAGTGGTTACCGGGGGGCGGCGGGCGACATTCAGTACTTC. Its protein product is CSGYRGAAGDIQYF.

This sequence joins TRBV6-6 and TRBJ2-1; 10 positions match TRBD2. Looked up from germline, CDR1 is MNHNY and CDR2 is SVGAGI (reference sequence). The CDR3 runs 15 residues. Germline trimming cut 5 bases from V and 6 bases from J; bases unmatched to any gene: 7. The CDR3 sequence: CASSNLAGAFNEQFF. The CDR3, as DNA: TGTGCCAGCAGTAACCTAGCGGGAGCGTTCAATGAGCAGTTCTTC.

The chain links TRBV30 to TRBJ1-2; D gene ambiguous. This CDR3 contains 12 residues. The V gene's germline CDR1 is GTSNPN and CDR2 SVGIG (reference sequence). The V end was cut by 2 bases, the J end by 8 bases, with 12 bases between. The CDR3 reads CAWSKSPGGYTF. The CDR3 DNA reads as TGTGCCTGGAGTAAGTCCCCTGGAGGCTACACCTTC.

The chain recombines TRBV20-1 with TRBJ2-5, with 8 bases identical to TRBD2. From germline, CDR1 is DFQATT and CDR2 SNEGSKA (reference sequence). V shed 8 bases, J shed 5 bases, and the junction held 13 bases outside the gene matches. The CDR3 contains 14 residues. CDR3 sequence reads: CSPHGGAELETQYF. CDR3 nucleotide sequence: TGCAGTCCACACGGGGGGGCCGAGCTCGAGACCCAGTACTTC.

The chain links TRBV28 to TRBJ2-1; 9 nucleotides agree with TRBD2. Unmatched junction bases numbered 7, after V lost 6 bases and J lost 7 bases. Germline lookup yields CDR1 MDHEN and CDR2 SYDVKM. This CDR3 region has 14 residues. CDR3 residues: CASRAGLAANEQFF. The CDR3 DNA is TGTGCCAGCAGAGCGGGACTAGCAGCTAATGAGCAGTTCTTC.

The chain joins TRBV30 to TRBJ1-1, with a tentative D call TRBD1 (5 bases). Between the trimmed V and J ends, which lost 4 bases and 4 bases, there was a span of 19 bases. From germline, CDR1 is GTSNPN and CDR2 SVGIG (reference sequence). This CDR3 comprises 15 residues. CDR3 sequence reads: CAWTPGPRRGTEAFF. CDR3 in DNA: TGTGCCTGGACCCCCGGGCCACGGAGGGGCACTGAAGCTTTCTTT.

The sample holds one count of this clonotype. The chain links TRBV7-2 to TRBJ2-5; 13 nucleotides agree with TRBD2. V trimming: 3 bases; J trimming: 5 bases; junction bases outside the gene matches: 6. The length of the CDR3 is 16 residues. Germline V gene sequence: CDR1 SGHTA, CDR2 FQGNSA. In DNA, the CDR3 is TGTGCCAGCAGCTTTGGACTAGCGGGAGTCCCGGAGACCCAGTACTTC. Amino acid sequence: CASSFGLAGVPETQYF.

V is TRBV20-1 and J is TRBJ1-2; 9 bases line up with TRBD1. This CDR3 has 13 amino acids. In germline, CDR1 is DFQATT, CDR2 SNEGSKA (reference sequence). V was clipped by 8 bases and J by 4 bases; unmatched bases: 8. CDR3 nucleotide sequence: TGCAGTAGTCCGGGACAGGGCCTCTATGGCTACACCTTC. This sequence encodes CSSPGQGLYGYTF.

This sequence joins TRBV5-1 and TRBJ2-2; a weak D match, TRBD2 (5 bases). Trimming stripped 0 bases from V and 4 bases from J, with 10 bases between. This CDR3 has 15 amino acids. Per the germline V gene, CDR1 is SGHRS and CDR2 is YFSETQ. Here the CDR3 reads CASSLVASTTGELFF. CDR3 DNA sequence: TGCGCCAGCAGCTTGGTTGCTAGCACCACCGGGGAGCTGTTTTTT. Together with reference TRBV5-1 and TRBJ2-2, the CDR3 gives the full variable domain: KAGVTQTPRYLIKTRGQQVTLSCSPISGHRSVSWYQQTPGQGLQFLFEYFSETQRNKGNFPGRFSGRQFSNSRSEMNVSTLELGDSALYLCASSLVASTTGELFFGEGSRLTVL.

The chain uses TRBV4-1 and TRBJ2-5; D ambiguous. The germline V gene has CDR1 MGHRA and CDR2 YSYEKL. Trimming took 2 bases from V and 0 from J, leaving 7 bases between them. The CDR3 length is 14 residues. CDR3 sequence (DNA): TGCGCCAGCAGCCAAAAAATAGACCAAGAGACCCAGTACTTC. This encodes CASSQKIDQETQYF.

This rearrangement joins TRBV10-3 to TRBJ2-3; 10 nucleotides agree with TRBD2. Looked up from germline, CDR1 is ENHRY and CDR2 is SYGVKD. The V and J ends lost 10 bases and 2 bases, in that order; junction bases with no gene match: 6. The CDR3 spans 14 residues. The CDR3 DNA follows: TGTGCCACCGAAGCGGGGGGGCCCACAGATACGCAGTATTTT. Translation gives CATEAGGPTDTQYF.

The CDR3 sequence: CASSFPGVSYNEQFF. DNA for the CDR3: TGTGCCAGCAGCTTCCCAGGAGTCTCCTACAATGAGCAGTTCTTC. This rearrangement joins TRBV7-9 to TRBJ2-1; D is unclear. The V gene's germline CDR1 is SEHNR and CDR2 FQNEAQ (reference sequence). The CDR3 is made up of 15 amino acids. Trimming took 3 bases from V and 0 from J, leaving 9 bases between them.

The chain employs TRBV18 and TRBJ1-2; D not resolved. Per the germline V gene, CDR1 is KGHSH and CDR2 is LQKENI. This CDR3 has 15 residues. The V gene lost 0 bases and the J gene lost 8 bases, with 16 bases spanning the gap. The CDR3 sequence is CASSPPSRLVRGYTF. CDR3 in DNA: TGTGCCAGCTCACCACCTTCACGGCTGGTGCGGGGCTACACCTTC.

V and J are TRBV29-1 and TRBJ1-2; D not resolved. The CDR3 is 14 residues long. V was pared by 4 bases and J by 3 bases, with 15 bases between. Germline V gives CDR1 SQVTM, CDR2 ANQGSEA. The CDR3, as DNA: TGCAGCGTTGTGTCTCAGAGCGTACACTATGGCTACACCTTC. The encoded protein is CSVVSQSVHYGYTF.

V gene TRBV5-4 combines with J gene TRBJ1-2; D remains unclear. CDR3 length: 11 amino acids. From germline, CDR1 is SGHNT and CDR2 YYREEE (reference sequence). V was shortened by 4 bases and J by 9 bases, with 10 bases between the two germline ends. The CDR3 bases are TGTGCCAGCAGCCTCACACGGCGCTACACCTTC. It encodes CASSLTRRYTF.